Listed here is a single TCR beta chain. The sample belongs to a study of T-cell memory formation after mild COVID-19. TCRdb recomputed calls from the 5' RACE reads with MiXCR, one row per CDR3 protein. The sample includes around 140,000 distinct CDR3 sequences, around 27% seen only once; the top ten take 24%. The TCR originated in an adult woman who had mild COVID-19 (a few samples of this study predate the infection). Cell type and time point are not known. The specimen sequenced was PBMCs or a T cell subset sorted from them (not recorded which).

The CDR3 sequence is CASSSSGGTGIVGENYGYTF. The CDR3 coding sequence is TGTGCCAGCAGTTCGTCCGGCGGGACAGGAATCGTAGGGGAGAACTATGGCTACACCTTC. The chain joins TRBV27 to TRBJ1-2; 8 bases line up with TRBD1. Germline V gives CDR1 MNHEY, CDR2 SMNVEV (reference sequence). The CDR3 sequence is 20 residues long. Trimming cost V 4 bases and J 2 bases; bases outside gene matches: 21.